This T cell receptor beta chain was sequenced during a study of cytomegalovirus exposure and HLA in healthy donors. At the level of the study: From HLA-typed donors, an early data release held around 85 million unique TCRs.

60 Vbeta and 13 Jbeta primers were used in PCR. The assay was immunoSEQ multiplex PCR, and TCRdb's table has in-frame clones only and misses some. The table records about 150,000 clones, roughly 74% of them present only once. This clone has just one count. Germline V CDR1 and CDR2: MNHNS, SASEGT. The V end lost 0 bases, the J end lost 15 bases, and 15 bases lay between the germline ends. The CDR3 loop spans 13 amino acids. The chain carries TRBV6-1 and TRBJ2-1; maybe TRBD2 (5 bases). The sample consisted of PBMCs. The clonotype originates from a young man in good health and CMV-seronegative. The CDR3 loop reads CASSEARRRRLFF. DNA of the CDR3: TGTGCCAGCAGTGAAGCTCGGAGGCGCCGACTGTTCTTC.